This is a list of T cell receptor beta chains from one sample in a study of shared clonotypes between healthy human individuals. Repertoires were generated with immunoSEQ multiplex PCR, while TCRdb's copy carries only in-frame clones and drops some. The repertoire consists of 2,500,000 or so clones, with more than 85% occurring once and the leading ten covering roughly 0.36%. The sequenced material came from naive CD4+ T cells from PBMCs. The receptors were sampled from a man aged 18 to 35 in good health. Some clones in this sample may be carry-over from other donors' samples. The CDR3 runs from the conserved cysteine through the conserved F or W. A D gene is named only where the DNA matches it firmly. Rows give clone size only sometimes, using once, few, many, or a class for an expanded clone.

v_call: TRBV30; j_call: TRBJ1-5; d_call: -; clone_size: -; cdr3_aa: CAWSIKSDQPQHF; cdr3_nt: TGTGCCTGGAGCATAAAGAGCGATCAGCCCCAGCATTTT
v_call: TRBV27; j_call: TRBJ2-1; d_call: TRBD2; clone_size: -; cdr3_aa: CASSAGTSGGSSYNEQFF; cdr3_nt: TGTGCCAGCAGTGCCGGGACTAGCGGGGGAAGCTCCTACAATGAGCAGTTCTTC
v_call: TRBV4-1; j_call: TRBJ1-5; d_call: -; clone_size: once; cdr3_aa: CASSQGLQLNQPQHF; cdr3_nt: TGCGCCAGCAGCCAAGGTTTGCAGCTCAATCAGCCCCAGCATTTT
v_call: TRBV30; j_call: TRBJ2-1; d_call: -; clone_size: once; cdr3_aa: CAWSVRKFLFF; cdr3_nt: TGTGCCTGGAGTGTACGTAAGTTCCTGTTCTTC
v_call: TRBV4-3; j_call: TRBJ2-7; d_call: -; clone_size: -; cdr3_aa: CASSQDSVSDEQYF; cdr3_nt: TGCGCCAGCAGCCAAGATTCGGTGTCGGACGAGCAGTACTTC
v_call: TRBV9; j_call: TRBJ2-3; d_call: -; clone_size: -; cdr3_aa: CASSVGKSTDTQYF; cdr3_nt: TGTGCCAGCAGCGTCGGGAAATCTACAGATACGCAGTATTTT
v_call: TRBV6-1; j_call: TRBJ2-6; d_call: TRBD2; clone_size: -; cdr3_aa: CASSELSSGRYSGANVLTF; cdr3_nt: TGTGCCAGCAGTGAACTCTCTAGCGGGAGATACTCTGGGGCCAACGTCCTGACTTTC
v_call: TRBV5-1; j_call: TRBJ2-3; d_call: TRBD2; clone_size: -; cdr3_aa: CASSLEGTKDTQYF; cdr3_nt: TGCGCCAGCAGCTTGGAGGGGACTAAAGATACGCAGTATTTT
v_call: TRBV2; j_call: TRBJ1-5; d_call: TRBD1; clone_size: -; cdr3_aa: CASSGGQGVGDNQPQHF; cdr3_nt: TGTGCCAGCAGTGGAGGGCAGGGGGTCGGAGACAATCAGCCCCAGCATTTT
v_call: TRBV30; j_call: TRBJ2-7; d_call: TRBD1; clone_size: -; cdr3_aa: CALNRDRGDKQYF; cdr3_nt: TGTGCCTTGAACCGGGACAGGGGTGATAAGCAGTACTTC
v_call: TRBV7-2; j_call: TRBJ1-5; d_call: -; clone_size: once; cdr3_aa: CASSLGGEAWPQHF; cdr3_nt: TGTGCCAGCAGCTTAGGAGGGGAGGCATGGCCCCAGCATTTT
v_call: TRBV28; j_call: TRBJ2-5; d_call: -; clone_size: -; cdr3_aa: CASSSLGEARETQYF; cdr3_nt: TGTGCCAGCAGTTCCTTAGGGGAGGCCAGGGAGACCCAGTACTTC
v_call: TRBV21-1; j_call: TRBJ2-2; d_call: -; clone_size: -; cdr3_aa: CASSKGPGTGELFF; cdr3_nt: TGTGCCAGCAGCAAAGGACCCGGGACCGGGGAGCTGTTTTTT
v_call: TRBV28; j_call: TRBJ1-2; d_call: -; clone_size: -; cdr3_aa: CASSFARQNYGYTF; cdr3_nt: TGTGCCAGCAGTTTCGCCCGGCAGAACTATGGCTACACCTTC
v_call: TRBV5-1; j_call: TRBJ2-7; d_call: TRBD1; clone_size: -; cdr3_aa: CASSRRQGSYEQYF; cdr3_nt: TGCGCCAGCAGCAGAAGACAGGGCTCCTACGAGCAGTACTTC
v_call: TRBV28; j_call: TRBJ2-2; d_call: TRBD1; clone_size: -; cdr3_aa: CASSRQGAGSGELFF; cdr3_nt: TGTGCCAGCAGTAGACAGGGGGCAGGAAGCGGGGAGCTGTTTTTT